This TCR beta chain was recovered during a study of cytomegalovirus exposure and HLA in healthy donors. A multiplex PCR was run with 60 Vbeta primers and 13 Jbeta primers. Assay: immunoSEQ multiplex PCR; the TCRdb copy retains only in-frame clones and omits some. Here the sample spans under 200,000 clones, 75% to 90% being singletons. The germline CDR1 and CDR2 sequences are MGHRA and YSYEKL. The CDR3 is made up of 16 amino acids. The V end lost 1 base, the J end lost 7 bases, and 16 bases lay between the germline ends. This clonotype originated in a girl aged 2 to 10 in good health and CMV-seropositive. The chain recombines TRBV4-1 with TRBJ2-2; D uncertain. The sample comprised PBMCs. The CDR3 protein is CASSQVAPSESGELFF. Written as DNA, the CDR3 is TGCGCCAGCAGCCAAGTTGCCCCGAGCGAAAGCGGGGAGCTGTTTTTT.